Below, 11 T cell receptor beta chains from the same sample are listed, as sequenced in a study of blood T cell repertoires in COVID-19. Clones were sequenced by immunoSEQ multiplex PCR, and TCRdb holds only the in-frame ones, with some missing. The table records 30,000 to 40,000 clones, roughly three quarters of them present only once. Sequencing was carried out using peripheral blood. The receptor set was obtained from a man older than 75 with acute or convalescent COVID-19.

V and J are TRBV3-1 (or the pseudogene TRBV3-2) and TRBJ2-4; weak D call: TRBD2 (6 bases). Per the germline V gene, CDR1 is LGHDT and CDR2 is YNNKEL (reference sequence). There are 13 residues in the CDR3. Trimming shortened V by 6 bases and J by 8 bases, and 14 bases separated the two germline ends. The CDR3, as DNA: TGTGCCAGCAGAAAGACCGGGGAGGACATTCAGTACTTC. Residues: CASRKTGEDIQYF.

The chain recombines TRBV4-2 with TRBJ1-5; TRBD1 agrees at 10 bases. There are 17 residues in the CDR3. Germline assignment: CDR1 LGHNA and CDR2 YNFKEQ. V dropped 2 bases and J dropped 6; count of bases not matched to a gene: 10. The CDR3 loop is CASSQSLGQGLGQPQHF. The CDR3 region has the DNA TGTGCCAGCAGCCAATCCCTGGGACAGGGGCTGGGTCAGCCCCAGCATTTT.

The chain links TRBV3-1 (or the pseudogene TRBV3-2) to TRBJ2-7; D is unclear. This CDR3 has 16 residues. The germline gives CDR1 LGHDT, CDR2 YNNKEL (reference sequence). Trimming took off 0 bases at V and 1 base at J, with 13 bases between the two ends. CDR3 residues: CASSQEVYPGSYEQYF. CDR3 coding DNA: TGTGCCAGCAGCCAAGAGGTGTACCCGGGTTCCTACGAGCAGTACTTC.

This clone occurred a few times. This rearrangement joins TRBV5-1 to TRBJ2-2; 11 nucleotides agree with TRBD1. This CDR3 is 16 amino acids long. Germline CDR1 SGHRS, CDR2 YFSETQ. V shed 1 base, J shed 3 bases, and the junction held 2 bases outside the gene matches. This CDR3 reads CASSLRGQGDTGELFF. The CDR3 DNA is TGCGCCAGCAGCTTGAGGGGACAGGGGGACACCGGGGAGCTGTTTTTT.

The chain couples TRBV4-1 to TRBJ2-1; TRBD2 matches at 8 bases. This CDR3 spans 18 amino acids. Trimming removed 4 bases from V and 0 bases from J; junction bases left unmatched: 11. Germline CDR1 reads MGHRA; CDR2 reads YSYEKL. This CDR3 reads CASSPPSGGMNSYNEQFF. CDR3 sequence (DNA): TGCGCCAGCAGCCCTCCCAGCGGGGGAATGAACTCCTACAATGAGCAGTTCTTC.

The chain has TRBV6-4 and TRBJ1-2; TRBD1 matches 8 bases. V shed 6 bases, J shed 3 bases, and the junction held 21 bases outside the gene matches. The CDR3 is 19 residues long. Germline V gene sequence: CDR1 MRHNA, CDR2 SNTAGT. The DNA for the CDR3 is TGTGCCAGCAGCCGAGAGCCCGATACAGGGGGATCGTCGTACTATGGCTACACCTTC. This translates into CASSREPDTGGSSYYGYTF.

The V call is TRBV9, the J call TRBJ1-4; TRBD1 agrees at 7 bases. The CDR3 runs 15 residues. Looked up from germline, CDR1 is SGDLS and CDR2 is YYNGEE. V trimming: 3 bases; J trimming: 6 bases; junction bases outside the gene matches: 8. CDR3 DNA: TGTGCCAGCAGCGGGACAACAGGGGTGGATGAAAAACTGTTTTTT. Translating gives CASSGTTGVDEKLFF.

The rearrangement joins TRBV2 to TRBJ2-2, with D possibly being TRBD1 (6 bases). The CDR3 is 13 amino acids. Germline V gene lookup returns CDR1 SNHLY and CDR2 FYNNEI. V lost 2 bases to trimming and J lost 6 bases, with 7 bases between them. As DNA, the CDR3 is TGTGCCAGCAGTGAACAGGGGTCCGGGGAGCTGTTTTTT. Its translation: CASSEQGSGELFF.

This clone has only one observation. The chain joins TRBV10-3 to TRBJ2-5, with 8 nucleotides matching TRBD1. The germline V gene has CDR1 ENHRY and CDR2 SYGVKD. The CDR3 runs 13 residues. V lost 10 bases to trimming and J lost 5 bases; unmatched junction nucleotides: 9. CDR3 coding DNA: TGTGCCACCGGGGTACAGGGGGTGGAGACCCAGTACTTC. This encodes CATGVQGVETQYF.

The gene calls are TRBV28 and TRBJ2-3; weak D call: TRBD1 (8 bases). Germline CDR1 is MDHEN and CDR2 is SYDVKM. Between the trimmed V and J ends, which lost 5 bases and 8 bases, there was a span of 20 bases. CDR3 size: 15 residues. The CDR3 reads CASSHPGQGGGTQYF. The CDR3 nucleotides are TGTGCCAGCAGTCATCCCGGACAGGGCGGGGGTACGCAGTATTTT. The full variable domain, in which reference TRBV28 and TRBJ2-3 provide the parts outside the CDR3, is DVKVTQSSRYLVKRTGEKVFLECVQDMDHENMFWYRQDPGLGLRLIYFSYDVKMKEKGDIPEGYSVSREKKERFSLILESASTNQTSMYLCASSHPGQGGGTQYFGPGTRLTVL.

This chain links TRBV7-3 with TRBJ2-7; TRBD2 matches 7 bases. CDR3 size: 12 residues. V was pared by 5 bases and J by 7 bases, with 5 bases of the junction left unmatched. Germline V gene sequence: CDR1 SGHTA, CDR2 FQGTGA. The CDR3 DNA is TGTGCCAGCAGCCCCCCGGGAGGTGAGCAGTACTTC. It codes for CASSPPGGEQYF.